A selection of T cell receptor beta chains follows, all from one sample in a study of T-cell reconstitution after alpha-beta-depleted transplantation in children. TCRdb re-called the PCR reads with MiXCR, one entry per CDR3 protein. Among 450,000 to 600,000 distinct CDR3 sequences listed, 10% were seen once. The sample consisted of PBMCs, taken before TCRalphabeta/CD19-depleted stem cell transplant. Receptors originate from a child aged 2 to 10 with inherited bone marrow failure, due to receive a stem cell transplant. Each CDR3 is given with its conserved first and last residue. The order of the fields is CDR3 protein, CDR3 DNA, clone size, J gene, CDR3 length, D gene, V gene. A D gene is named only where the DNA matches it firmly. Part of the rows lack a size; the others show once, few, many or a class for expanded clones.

CDR3aa: CASTKGLGGEQFF
CDR3nt: TGTGCCAGCACCAAGGGACTAGGAGGTGAGCAGTTCTTC
abundance: .
j_gene: TRBJ2-1
len: 13
d_gene: TRBD2
v_gene: TRBV6-6

CDR3aa: CASSLTGVEQYF
CDR3nt: TGTGCCAGCAGCCTGACGGGGGTCGAGCAGTACTTC
abundance: many
j_gene: TRBJ2-7
len: 12
d_gene: .
v_gene: TRBV7-2

CDR3aa: CASSLVGLAEYEQYF
CDR3nt: TGCGCCAGCAGCTTGGTGGGACTAGCGGAGTACGAGCAGTACTTC
abundance: many
j_gene: TRBJ2-7
len: 15
d_gene: TRBD2
v_gene: TRBV5-1

CDR3aa: CASSWGPVNTEAFF
CDR3nt: TGTGCCAGCAGCTGGGGACCGGTGAACACTGAAGCTTTCTTT
abundance: many
j_gene: TRBJ1-1
len: 14
d_gene: .
v_gene: TRBV12-3/TRBV12-4

CDR3aa: CASRSIASGEVEAFF
CDR3nt: TGTGCCAGCAGAAGTATAGCTTCCGGGGAAGTCGAAGCTTTCTTT
abundance: many
j_gene: TRBJ1-1
len: 15
d_gene: .
v_gene: TRBV6-1

CDR3aa: CASSPGAGGGTDTQYF
CDR3nt: TGTGCCAGCAGTCCGGGGGCAGGGGGAGGCACAGATACGCAGTATTTT
abundance: many
j_gene: TRBJ2-3
len: 16
d_gene: .
v_gene: TRBV27

CDR3aa: CASSLRTPNEKLFF
CDR3nt: TGTGCCAGCAGTTTAAGGACGCCGAATGAAAAACTGTTTTTT
abundance: many
j_gene: TRBJ1-4
len: 14
d_gene: .
v_gene: TRBV28

CDR3aa: CSALFRGPSYEQYF
CDR3nt: TGCAGCGCCCTCTTCAGGGGGCCCTCCTACGAGCAGTACTTC
abundance: few
j_gene: TRBJ2-7
len: 14
d_gene: TRBD1
v_gene: TRBV29-1

CDR3aa: CASSPGLGYDEQFF
CDR3nt: TGTGCCAGCAGTCCGGGACTAGGATACGATGAGCAGTTCTTC
abundance: many
j_gene: TRBJ2-1
len: 14
d_gene: TRBD2
v_gene: TRBV27

CDR3aa: CSVPDTGSTDTQYF
CDR3nt: TGCAGTGTTCCGGACACAGGGTCTACAGATACGCAGTATTTT
abundance: many
j_gene: TRBJ2-3
len: 14
d_gene: .
v_gene: TRBV20-1

CDR3aa: CASSPRGNTGELFF
CDR3nt: TGTGCCAGCAGCCCCCGGGGGAACACCGGGGAGCTGTTTTTT
abundance: many
j_gene: TRBJ2-2
len: 14
d_gene: .
v_gene: TRBV18

CDR3aa: CASSQGREFNEQFF
CDR3nt: TGTGCCAGCAGCCAGGGGAGGGAGTTCAATGAGCAGTTCTTC
abundance: .
j_gene: TRBJ2-1
len: 14
d_gene: .
v_gene: TRBV9

CDR3aa: CSARDLVIGEQFF
CDR3nt: TGCAGTGCTAGAGACCTAGTAATCGGTGAGCAGTTCTTC
abundance: .
j_gene: TRBJ2-1
len: 13
d_gene: .
v_gene: TRBV20-1

CDR3aa: CSARDFPRFYGYTF
CDR3nt: TGCAGTGCTAGAGATTTCCCGAGGTTCTATGGCTACACCTTC
abundance: many
j_gene: TRBJ1-2
len: 14
d_gene: .
v_gene: TRBV20-1

CDR3aa: CASSFDWGNEQFF
CDR3nt: TGTGCCAGCAGCTTCGACTGGGGCAATGAGCAGTTCTTC
abundance: few
j_gene: TRBJ2-1
len: 13
d_gene: .
v_gene: TRBV7-2

CDR3aa: CASSLRGNRARDEKLFF
CDR3nt: TGTGCCAGCAGCTTGCGGGGGAACAGGGCGAGGGATGAAAAACTGTTTTTT
abundance: .
j_gene: TRBJ1-4
len: 17
d_gene: .
v_gene: TRBV5-4

CDR3aa: CASSLPQGSTQYF
CDR3nt: TGTGCCAGCAGTTTACCACAGGGTTCTACGCAGTATTTT
abundance: many
j_gene: TRBJ2-3
len: 13
d_gene: .
v_gene: TRBV27

CDR3aa: CASSFLHMPNTIYF
CDR3nt: TGTGCCAGCAGCTTTTTGCACATGCCAAACACCATATATTTT
abundance: many
j_gene: TRBJ1-3
len: 14
d_gene: .
v_gene: TRBV5-6

CDR3aa: CASRPSGLTNYGYTF
CDR3nt: TGTGCCAGCAGACCTTCCGGACTCACTAACTATGGCTACACCTTC
abundance: .
j_gene: TRBJ1-2
len: 15
d_gene: .
v_gene: TRBV7-2

CDR3aa: CASSLVGTGNTGELFF
CDR3nt: TGCGCCAGCAGCTTGGTGGGGACAGGGAACACCGGGGAGCTGTTTTTT
abundance: many
j_gene: TRBJ2-2
len: 16
d_gene: TRBD1
v_gene: TRBV5-1

CDR3aa: CASNHNPNTGELFF
CDR3nt: TGTGCCAGCAACCATAACCCCAACACCGGGGAGCTGTTTTTT
abundance: many
j_gene: TRBJ2-2
len: 14
d_gene: .
v_gene: TRBV28

CDR3aa: CARRSPLLSTDTQYF
CDR3nt: TGTGCCAGAAGATCCCCTCTACTTAGCACAGATACGCAGTATTTT
abundance: many
j_gene: TRBJ2-3
len: 15
d_gene: .
v_gene: TRBV2

CDR3aa: CASSLVSKDYEQYF
CDR3nt: TGTGCCAGCAGCTTAGTTTCTAAGGATTACGAGCAGTACTTC
abundance: few
j_gene: TRBJ2-7
len: 14
d_gene: .
v_gene: TRBV7-9

CDR3aa: CASRAGGLVQPQHF
CDR3nt: TGTGCCAGCAGGGCAGGGGGCCTTGTTCAGCCCCAGCATTTT
abundance: few
j_gene: TRBJ1-5
len: 14
d_gene: TRBD1
v_gene: TRBV28

CDR3aa: CASSQDKREGSYEQYF
CDR3nt: TGCGCCAGCAGCCAAGATAAGCGGGAGGGATCGTACGAGCAGTACTTC
abundance: many
j_gene: TRBJ2-7
len: 16
d_gene: TRBD2
v_gene: TRBV4-1

CDR3aa: CASSLELIYNEQFF
CDR3nt: TGTGCCAGCAGCTTAGAACTCATCTACAATGAGCAGTTCTTC
abundance: few
j_gene: TRBJ2-1
len: 14
d_gene: .
v_gene: TRBV7-8

CDR3aa: CATSDRKASGEETQYF
CDR3nt: TGTGCCACCAGTGACCGTAAAGCTAGCGGGGAAGAGACCCAGTACTTC
abundance: many
j_gene: TRBJ2-5
len: 16
d_gene: TRBD2
v_gene: TRBV24-1

CDR3aa: CASSQGLSVDTYEQYF
CDR3nt: TGCGCCAGCAGCCAAGGTTTGTCAGTCGACACCTACGAGCAGTACTTC
abundance: many
j_gene: TRBJ2-7
len: 16
d_gene: .
v_gene: TRBV4-3

CDR3aa: CASSLGPRLAGAETYNEQFF
CDR3nt: TGTGCCAGCAGCTTGGGGCCGCGACTAGCGGGAGCTGAAACCTACAATGAGCAGTTCTTC
abundance: few
j_gene: TRBJ2-1
len: 20
d_gene: TRBD2
v_gene: TRBV11-2

CDR3aa: CASSLYVSQSPYEQYF
CDR3nt: TGTGCCAGCAGTTTATATGTCAGCCAGTCACCCTACGAGCAGTACTTC
abundance: .
j_gene: TRBJ2-7
len: 16
d_gene: .
v_gene: TRBV28

CDR3aa: CASSQVRLSYNEQFF
CDR3nt: TGTGCCAGCAGCCAAGTTAGGTTATCCTACAATGAGCAGTTCTTC
abundance: few
j_gene: TRBJ2-1
len: 15
d_gene: .
v_gene: TRBV14

CDR3aa: CSASLAGGSTDTQYF
CDR3nt: TGCAGTGCTAGTCTAGCGGGGGGTAGCACAGATACGCAGTATTTT
abundance: few
j_gene: TRBJ2-3
len: 15
d_gene: TRBD2
v_gene: TRBV20-1

CDR3aa: CALNNGTSGTTDTQYF
CDR3nt: TGTGCCCTCAACAACGGGACTAGCGGGACCACAGATACGCAGTATTTT
abundance: many
j_gene: TRBJ2-3
len: 16
d_gene: .
v_gene: TRBV21-1

CDR3aa: CASSPPAAHEQYF
CDR3nt: TGTGCCAGCAGTCCCCCGGCGGCCCACGAGCAGTACTTC
abundance: once
j_gene: TRBJ2-7
len: 13
d_gene: .
v_gene: TRBV12-3/TRBV12-4

CDR3aa: CASSLRYEDSPLHF
CDR3nt: TGTGCCAGCAGTTTACGTTATGAGGATTCACCCCTCCACTTT
abundance: many
j_gene: TRBJ1-6
len: 14
d_gene: .
v_gene: TRBV27

CDR3aa: CAWTGRGGELFF
CDR3nt: TGTGCCTGGACGGGACGGGGCGGGGAGCTGTTTTTT
abundance: .
j_gene: TRBJ2-2
len: 12
d_gene: .
v_gene: TRBV30

CDR3aa: CASSKIAGGTDTQYF
CDR3nt: TGCGCCAGCAGCAAAATAGCGGGAGGAACAGATACGCAGTATTTT
abundance: many
j_gene: TRBJ2-3
len: 15
d_gene: TRBD2
v_gene: TRBV5-1

CDR3aa: CASNKGGGITDTQYF
CDR3nt: TGCGCCAGCAATAAGGGTGGAGGGATCACAGATACGCAGTATTTT
abundance: many
j_gene: TRBJ2-3
len: 15
d_gene: .
v_gene: TRBV10-2

CDR3aa: CASMGDYSYEQYF
CDR3nt: TGTGCCAGCATGGGGGACTACTCCTACGAGCAGTACTTC
abundance: many
j_gene: TRBJ2-7
len: 13
d_gene: TRBD2
v_gene: TRBV6-2/TRBV6-3

CDR3aa: CATSRDGTGDQETQYF
CDR3nt: TGTGCCACCAGCAGAGATGGAACAGGGGACCAAGAGACCCAGTACTTC
abundance: many
j_gene: TRBJ2-5
len: 16
d_gene: TRBD1
v_gene: TRBV15

CDR3aa: CSATSGTTSSYEQYF
CDR3nt: TGCAGTGCTACCTCCGGGACTACGAGCTCCTACGAGCAGTACTTC
abundance: many
j_gene: TRBJ2-7
len: 15
d_gene: TRBD2
v_gene: TRBV20-1

CDR3aa: CASNEHGGRYEQYF
CDR3nt: TGTGCCAGCAACGAACATGGGGGCAGGTACGAGCAGTACTTC
abundance: many
j_gene: TRBJ2-7
len: 14
d_gene: .
v_gene: TRBV6-2/TRBV6-3

CDR3aa: CSVEDHGPRTSGRYEQYF
CDR3nt: TGCAGCGTTGAAGACCATGGACCCCGGACTAGCGGGAGGTACGAGCAGTACTTC
abundance: .
j_gene: TRBJ2-7
len: 18
d_gene: TRBD2
v_gene: TRBV29-1

CDR3aa: CASSLDSRGAYEQYF
CDR3nt: TGCGCCAGCAGCTTGGATTCCCGGGGCGCCTACGAGCAGTACTTC
abundance: many
j_gene: TRBJ2-7
len: 15
d_gene: .
v_gene: TRBV5-1

CDR3aa: CASSRQVWGTEAFF
CDR3nt: TGTGCCAGCAGTCGACAGGTCTGGGGCACTGAAGCTTTCTTT
abundance: many
j_gene: TRBJ1-1
len: 14
d_gene: .
v_gene: TRBV12-3/TRBV12-4

CDR3aa: CASSPTDPNTGELFF
CDR3nt: TGTGCCAGCTCACCAACGGACCCAAACACCGGGGAGCTGTTTTTT
abundance: many
j_gene: TRBJ2-2
len: 15
d_gene: .
v_gene: TRBV18

CDR3aa: CASSYSTGGPGYTF
CDR3nt: TGTGCCAGCAGTTACTCGACGGGGGGGCCTGGCTACACCTTC
abundance: many
j_gene: TRBJ1-2
len: 14
d_gene: .
v_gene: TRBV6-2/TRBV6-3